Sequencing of this T cell receptor (beta chain) was carried out in a study of blood T cells in healthy people across ages. In the study overall: For every two T cells, template switching captured about one barcoded beta molecule. Findings and caveats of the study: Unsorted PBMC material precluded a definitive naive versus antigen-experienced comparison.

Trimming cost V 2 bases and J 1 base, with 13 bases left between them. In germline, CDR1 is SGHRS, CDR2 YFSETQ. The CDR3 totals 15 residues. Using a J-beta primer mix together with a sample-barcoded 5' primer, a second PCR was run for roughly 7 to 12 cycles. TCRdb re-analysed the 5' RACE reads in MiXCR, keeping a single row per CDR3 protein. The sample shows roughly 900,000 distinct CDR3 sequences, roughly 48% of them seen only once. Regarding this clonotype: Its antigen is still unknown.

This chain joins TRBV5-1 and TRBJ2-7; D is ambiguous. Sequenced material: blood. This sequence originates from a man aged 30 to 45 in good health. CDR3 residues: CASSFNKGSSYEQYF. In nucleotides, the CDR3 is TGCGCCAGCAGCTTCAATAAAGGCAGTTCCTACGAGCAGTACTTC.